What follows is one T cell receptor beta chain and its context. Its antigen is not known. This CDR3 is missing its conserved last phenylalanine or tryptophan, likely due to a read error. This sample was taken from a study of tumor and adjacent non-tumor tissue in lung cancer. The study, taken as a whole, reports: Patients with more diverse tumor TCRs had worse survival.

CDR1 is LGHNA and CDR2 is YSLEER in the germline V gene. V was pared by 0 bases and J by 11 bases, with 12 bases of the junction left unmatched. This CDR3 is 15 amino acids long. This sample's RNA came from whole unsorted tissue. TCRbeta libraries were built with three rounds of nested PCR, modified from ARM-PCR. In TCRdb, the multiplex PCR reads were re-called with MiXCR into one record per CDR3 protein. The repertoire holds about 200,000 distinct CDR3 sequences, with 71% as singletons. The origin of this receptor is a man aged 55 to 70 with non-small cell lung cancer. The rearrangement links TRBV4-3 to TRBJ1-1; 7 nucleotides agree with TRBD1. Sequenced input: lung tumor tissue. The CDR3 region is CASSQDGGRGTGAFS. In DNA, the CDR3 is TGCGCCAGCAGCCAAGATGGGGGCAGGGGGACTGGGGCTTTCTCT.